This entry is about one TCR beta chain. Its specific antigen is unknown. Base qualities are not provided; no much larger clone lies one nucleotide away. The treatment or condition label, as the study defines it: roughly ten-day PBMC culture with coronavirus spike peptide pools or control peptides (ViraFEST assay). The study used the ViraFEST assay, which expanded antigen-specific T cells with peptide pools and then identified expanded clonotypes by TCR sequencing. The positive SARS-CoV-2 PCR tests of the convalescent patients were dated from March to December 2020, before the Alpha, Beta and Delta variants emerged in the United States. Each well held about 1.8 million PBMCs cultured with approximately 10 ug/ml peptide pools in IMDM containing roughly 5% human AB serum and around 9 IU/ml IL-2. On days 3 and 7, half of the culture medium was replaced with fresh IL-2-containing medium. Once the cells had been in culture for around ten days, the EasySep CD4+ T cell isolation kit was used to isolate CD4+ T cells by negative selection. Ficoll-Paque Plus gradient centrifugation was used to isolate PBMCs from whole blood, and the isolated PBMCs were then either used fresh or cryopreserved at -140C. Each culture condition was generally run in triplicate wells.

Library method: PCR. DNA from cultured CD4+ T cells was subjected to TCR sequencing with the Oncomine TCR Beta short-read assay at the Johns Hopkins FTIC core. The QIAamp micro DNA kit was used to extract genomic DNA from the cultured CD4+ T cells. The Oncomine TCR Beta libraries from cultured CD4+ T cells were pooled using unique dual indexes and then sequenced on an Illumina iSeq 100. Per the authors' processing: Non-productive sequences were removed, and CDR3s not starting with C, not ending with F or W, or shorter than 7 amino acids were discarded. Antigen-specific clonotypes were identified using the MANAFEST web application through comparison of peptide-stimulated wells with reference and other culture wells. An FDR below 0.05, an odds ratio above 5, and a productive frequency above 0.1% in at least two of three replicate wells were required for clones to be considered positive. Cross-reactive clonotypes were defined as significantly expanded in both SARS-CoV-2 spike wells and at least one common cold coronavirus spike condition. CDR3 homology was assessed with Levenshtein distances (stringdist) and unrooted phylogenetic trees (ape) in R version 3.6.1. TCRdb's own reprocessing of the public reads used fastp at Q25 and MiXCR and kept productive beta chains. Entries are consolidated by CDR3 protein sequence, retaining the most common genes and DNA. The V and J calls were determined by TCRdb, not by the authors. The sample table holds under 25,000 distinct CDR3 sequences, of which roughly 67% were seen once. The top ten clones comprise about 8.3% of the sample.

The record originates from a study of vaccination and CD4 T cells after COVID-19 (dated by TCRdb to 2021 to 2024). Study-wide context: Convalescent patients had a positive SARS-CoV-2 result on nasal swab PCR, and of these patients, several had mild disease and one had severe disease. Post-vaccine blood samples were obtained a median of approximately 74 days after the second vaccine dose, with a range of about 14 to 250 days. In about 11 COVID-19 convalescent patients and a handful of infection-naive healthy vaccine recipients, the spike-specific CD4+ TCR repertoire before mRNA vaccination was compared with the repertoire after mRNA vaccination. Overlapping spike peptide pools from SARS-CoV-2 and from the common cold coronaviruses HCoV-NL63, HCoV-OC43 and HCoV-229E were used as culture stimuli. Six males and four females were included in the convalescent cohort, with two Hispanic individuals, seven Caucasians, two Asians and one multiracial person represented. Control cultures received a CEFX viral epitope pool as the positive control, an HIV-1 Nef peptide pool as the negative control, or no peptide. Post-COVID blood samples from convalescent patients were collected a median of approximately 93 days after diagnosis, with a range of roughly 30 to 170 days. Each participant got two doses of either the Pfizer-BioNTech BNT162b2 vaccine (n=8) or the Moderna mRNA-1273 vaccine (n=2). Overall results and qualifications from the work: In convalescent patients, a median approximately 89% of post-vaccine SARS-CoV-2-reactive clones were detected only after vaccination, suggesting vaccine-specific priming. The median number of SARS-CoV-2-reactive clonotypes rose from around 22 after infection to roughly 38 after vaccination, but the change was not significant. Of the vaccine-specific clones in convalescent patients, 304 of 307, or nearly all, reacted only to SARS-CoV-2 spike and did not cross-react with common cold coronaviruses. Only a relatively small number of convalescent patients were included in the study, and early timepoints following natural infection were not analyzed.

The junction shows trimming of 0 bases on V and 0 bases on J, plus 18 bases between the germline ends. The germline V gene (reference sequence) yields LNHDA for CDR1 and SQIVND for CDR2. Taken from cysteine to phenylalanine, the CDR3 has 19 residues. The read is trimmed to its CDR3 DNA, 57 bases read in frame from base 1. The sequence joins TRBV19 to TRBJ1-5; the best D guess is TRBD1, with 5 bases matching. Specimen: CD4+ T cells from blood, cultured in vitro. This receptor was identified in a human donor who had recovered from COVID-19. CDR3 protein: CASSIDLSRGGNSNQPQHF. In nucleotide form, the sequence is TGTGCCAGTAGTATAGACCTATCGCGGGGGGGAAATAGCAATCAGCCCCAGCATTTT.